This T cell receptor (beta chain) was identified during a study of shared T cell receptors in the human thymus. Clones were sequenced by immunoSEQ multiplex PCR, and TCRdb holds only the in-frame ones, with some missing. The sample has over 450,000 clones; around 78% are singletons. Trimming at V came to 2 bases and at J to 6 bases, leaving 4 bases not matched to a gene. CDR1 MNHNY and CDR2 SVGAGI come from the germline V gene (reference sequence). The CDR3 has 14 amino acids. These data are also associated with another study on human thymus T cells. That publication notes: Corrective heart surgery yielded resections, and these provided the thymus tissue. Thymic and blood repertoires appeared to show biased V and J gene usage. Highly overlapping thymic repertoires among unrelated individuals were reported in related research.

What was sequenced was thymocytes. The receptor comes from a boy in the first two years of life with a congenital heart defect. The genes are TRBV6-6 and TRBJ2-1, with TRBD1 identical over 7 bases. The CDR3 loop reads CASSYTPGGNEQFF. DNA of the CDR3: TGTGCCAGCAGTTACACGCCAGGGGGCAATGAGCAGTTCTTC.